The clone carrying this T cell receptor (beta chain) appeared many times. Its antigen is undetermined. Per individual sample, total RNA of at least 5 micrograms was extracted. A second PCR, run for roughly 7 to 12 cycles, used a sample-barcoded 5' primer plus a J-beta primer mix. TCRdb independently ran MiXCR on the 5' RACE reads; one entry per CDR3 protein. The sample consists of 630,000 or so distinct CDR3 sequences, less than 40% of them appearing once. The data were taken from a study of blood T cells in healthy people across ages. Broader study findings: A strong correlation between TCR beta diversity and naive T cell percentage was seen.

The sequence was obtained from a woman over 75 in good health. The sequenced sample consisted of blood.

DNA for the CDR3: TGTGCCAGCAGTTGGGACTTCCTCTACGAGCAGTACTTC. It codes for CASSWDFLYEQYF. The chain couples TRBV7-2 to TRBJ2-7; possibly TRBD2 for D (6 bases). This CDR3 spans 13 amino acids. Trimming took 6 bases from V and 3 from J, leaving 12 bases between them. The germline CDR1 and CDR2 sequences are SGHTA and FQGNSA.